This entry is about one T cell receptor beta chain. Its antigen target is currently unknown. Base qualities are not recorded, but no much larger clone differs from it by a single base. The immunoSEQ Assay, a bias-controlled multiplex PCR, was used to amplify TCRbeta CDR3 regions from genomic DNA. From the authors' description of their analysis: The number of nucleated cells in each sample was estimated by amplification of reference gene primers within the assay. To quantify the absolute abundance of each unique TCRbeta CDR3 rearrangement, sequence reads were collapsed and filtered. Productive Simpson clonality was computed per sample as the square root of Simpson's diversity index over productive rearrangements. As stored in TCRdb, this immuneACCESS dataset retains in-frame rearrangements with V and J assigned. A fraction of the clones does not appear; measured against another copy, unresolved V genes explain less than half of the discrepancy, and the remainder lacks a known reason. V and J calls and clone size are as listed in that table; D and trimming were resolved from the DNA. For this sample the table gives approximately 100,000 clones, of which approximately 79% were detected only once. Clones ranked in the top ten supply roughly 20% of the sample.

These data belong to a study of blood T cell repertoires in COVID-19 (dated by TCRdb to the early 2020s). Some background on the complete study: Samples covering the acute and convalescent phases of COVID-19 were provided by collaborators in the United States, Italy and Spain. Subjects who had been exposed to COVID-19, were actively infected with it, or had recovered from it provided the deeply sampled blood TCRbeta repertoires that made up the dataset. Sample metadata almost always included a de-identified subject ID, COVID-19 status, age in years and sex. The prospective study material was composed of cDNA or gDNA derived from T cells, B-cell-depleted T cells, or PBMCs. Samples came from the ongoing ImmuneRACE study (first 160 participants) plus 1,254 subjects from 6 global collaborators. Where available, HLA class I and class II types were taken from metadata supplied by the sample provider and were not determined by assay-based typing. The repertoires were made available in a free public database intended to serve as a resource for research on the immune response to SARS-CoV-2.

The collaborating institutions used their own protocols to collect whole blood in K2EDTA tubes. For TCRbeta analysis, collaborators shipped samples as frozen whole blood, isolated PBMCs, or DNA extracted from either of those sample types. Reading the germline V gene gives CDR1 LGHNA and CDR2 YNFKEQ. Trimmed from V: 3 bases; trimmed from J: 2 bases; junction bases lacking a gene match: 7. The CDR3 contains 16 residues, cysteine and phenylalanine counted. Only the CDR3 DNA stays, 48 bases, in frame from base 1. Study-wide conclusions, independent of this receptor: Clinical and demographic metadata were provided uncurated, with the amount varying by source and participant.

This receptor was obtained from a man between 65 and 79 years old with active or convalescent COVID-19. The chain is assembled from TRBV4-2 and TRBJ1-3; 7 central bases correspond to TRBD1. The sample consisted of peripheral blood. The CDR3 protein is CASSQDKTGPGNTIYF. Read as DNA, the sequence is TGTGCCAGCAGCCAGGACAAGACAGGGCCTGGAAACACCATATATTTT.